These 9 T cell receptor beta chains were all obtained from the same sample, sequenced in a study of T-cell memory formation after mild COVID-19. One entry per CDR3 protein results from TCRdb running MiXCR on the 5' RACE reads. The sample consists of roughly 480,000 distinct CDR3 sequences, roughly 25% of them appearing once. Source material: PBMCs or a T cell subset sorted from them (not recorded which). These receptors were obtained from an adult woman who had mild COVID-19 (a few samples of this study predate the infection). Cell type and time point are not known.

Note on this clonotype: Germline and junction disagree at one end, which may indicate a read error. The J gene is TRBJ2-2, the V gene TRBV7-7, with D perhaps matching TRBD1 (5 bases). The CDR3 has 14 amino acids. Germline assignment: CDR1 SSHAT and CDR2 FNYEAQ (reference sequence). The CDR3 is CASSVIQESGELFF. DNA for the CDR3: TGTGCTAGCAGCGTCATACAGGAATCCGGGGAGCTGTTTTTT.

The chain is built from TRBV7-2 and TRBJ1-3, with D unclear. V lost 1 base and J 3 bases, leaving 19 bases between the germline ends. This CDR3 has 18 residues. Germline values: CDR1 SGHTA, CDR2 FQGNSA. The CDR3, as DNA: TGTGCCAGCAGCTTAGTTCCAGGCTCGGTGATCGGTGGAAACACCATATATTTT. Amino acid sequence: CASSLVPGSVIGGNTIYF.

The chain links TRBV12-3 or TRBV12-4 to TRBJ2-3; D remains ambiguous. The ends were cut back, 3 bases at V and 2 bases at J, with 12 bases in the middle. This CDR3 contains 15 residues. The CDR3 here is CASSFGEDDTDTQYF. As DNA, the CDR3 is TGTGCCAGCAGTTTCGGAGAGGATGACACAGATACGCAGTATTTT.

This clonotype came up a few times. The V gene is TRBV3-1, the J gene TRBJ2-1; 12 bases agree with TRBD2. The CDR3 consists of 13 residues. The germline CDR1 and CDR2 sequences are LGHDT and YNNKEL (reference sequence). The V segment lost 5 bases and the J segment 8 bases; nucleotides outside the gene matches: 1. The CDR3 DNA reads TGTGCCAGCAGCGGACTAGCGGGGTATGAGCAGTTCTTC. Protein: CASSGLAGYEQFF.

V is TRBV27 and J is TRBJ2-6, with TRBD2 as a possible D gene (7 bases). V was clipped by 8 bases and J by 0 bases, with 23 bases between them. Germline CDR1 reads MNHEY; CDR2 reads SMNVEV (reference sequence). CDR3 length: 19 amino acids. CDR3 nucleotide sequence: TGTGCCAGCGGGACCAACGCGCTCGGGGGGCGCTCTGGGGCCAACGTCCTGACTTTC. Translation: CASGTNALGGRSGANVLTF.

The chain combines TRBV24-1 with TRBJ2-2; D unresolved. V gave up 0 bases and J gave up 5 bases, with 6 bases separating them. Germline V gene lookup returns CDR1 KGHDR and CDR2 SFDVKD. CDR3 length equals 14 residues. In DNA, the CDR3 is TGTGCCACCAGTGATTTGAGGGAAACCGGGGAGCTGTTTTTT. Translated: CATSDLRETGELFF.

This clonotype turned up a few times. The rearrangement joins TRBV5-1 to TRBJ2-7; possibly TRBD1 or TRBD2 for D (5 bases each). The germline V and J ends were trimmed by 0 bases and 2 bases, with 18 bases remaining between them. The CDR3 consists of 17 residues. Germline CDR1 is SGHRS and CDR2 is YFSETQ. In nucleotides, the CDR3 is TGCGCCAGCAGCTTGGCCGGGGCGTCTAGGGCTCCCTACGAGCAGTACTTC. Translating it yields CASSLAGASRAPYEQYF.

DNA for the CDR3: TGTGCCAGCAGTTACTCGACTAGCGGTTACAATGAGCAGTTCTTC. It yields the protein CASSYSTSGYNEQFF. The rearrangement uses TRBV6-2 or TRBV6-3 and TRBJ2-1, with 9 nucleotides matching TRBD2. CDR3 length: 15 residues. Germline CDR1 MNHEY, CDR2 SVGEGT. V lost 0 bases and J lost 4; bases outside the gene matches: 1.

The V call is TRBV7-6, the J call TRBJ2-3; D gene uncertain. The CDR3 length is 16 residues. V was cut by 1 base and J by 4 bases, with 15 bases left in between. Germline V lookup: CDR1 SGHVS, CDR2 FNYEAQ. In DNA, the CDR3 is TGTGCCAGCAGCTTAGGGCAATTGGACCGTCCAGATACGCAGTATTTT. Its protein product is CASSLGQLDRPDTQYF.